A single T cell receptor (beta chain) is shown here with its context. Under the authors' procedure: The assay estimated nucleated cells by amplifying reference gene primers. The protocol was immunoSEQ multiplex PCR, while the TCRdb copy is restricted to in-frame clones and leaves out a portion. Clone size and the V and J calls come from that table; the DNA yielded D and trimming. The sample records about 150,000 clones, 80% to 90% being singletons. The CDR3 is made up of 15 amino acids. Trimming removed 3 bases from V and 0 bases from J, with 13 bases in between. CDR1 and CDR2 from the germline V gene are SGHNT and YYREEE (reference sequence). The sample originates from a study of blood T cell repertoires in COVID-19. Background on the study: Sample material is recorded as cDNA or gDNA derived from T cells, B-cell-depleted T cells, or PBMCs.

Clinical history as reported by participants underpinned cohort assignment. Before being deemed recovered, Cohort 3 donors had two negative PCRs, clearance, or symptom resolution. The chain uses TRBV5-4 and TRBJ2-7, with a weak D call TRBD2 (6 bases). The source material was PBMCs or T cells enriched from blood (not recorded which). The sequence was obtained from a man between 45 and 60 years old who had recovered from COVID-19. The CDR3 reads CASSSLGLSSYEQYF. CDR3 DNA: TGTGCCAGCAGCTCTCTGGGACTCTCCTCCTACGAGCAGTACTTC.